The following is a T cell receptor beta chain sequence with its context. What it binds is not known. This entry belongs to a study of cytomegalovirus exposure and HLA in healthy donors. Broader study findings: Many donors carried some public TCRs, although rarity characterized most TCR sequences.

Only in-frame clones appear in the TCRdb table, and some are missing; sequencing was by immunoSEQ multiplex PCR. The sample records roughly 75,000 clones, roughly 94% being singletons. Separate from the roughly 720-subject first cohort was the approximately 130-subject validation cohort, to which the donors belonged. Germline values: CDR1 SNHLY, CDR2 FYNNEI. The V and J ends lost 6 bases and 2 bases, in that order; junction bases with no gene match: 10. The CDR3 extends over 17 amino acids. Sequencing was done on a sample of PBMCs. This sequence was found in a man between 18 and 29 years old in good health and CMV-seropositive. The chain employs TRBV2 and TRBJ1-5, with TRBD1 identical over 10 bases. The CDR3 nucleotides are TGTGCCAGCAGGAGGGGGACAGGGGCCGCGCGCAATCAGCCCCAGCATTTT. Translation: CASRRGTGAARNQPQHF.